What follows is one T cell receptor (beta chain) and its context. Its matching antigen is unknown. Some clones are missing from TCRdb's copy, which holds only in-frame ones; the method was immunoSEQ multiplex PCR. The profile shows approximately 150,000 clones, about nine tenths of them singletons. The sample belongs to a study of T cell responses to AZD1222 COVID-19 vaccine. Second-dose recipients at about 4 or about 12 weeks were treated as one pooled group. The study's findings and limits: Baseline serology detected seropositivity in only a handful of AZD1222 recipients. Donors were mostly white British, more females; clonal diversity possibly underestimated. Two doses of AZD1222 preceded a rise in Spike-specific TCR breadth and depth.

The CDR3 is 15 residues long. V lost 3 bases and J lost 4; bases outside the gene matches: 8. In germline, CDR1 is LNHDA, CDR2 SQIVND (reference sequence). This chain links TRBV19 with TRBJ1-2; 7 nucleotides match TRBD1. Sequencing used peripheral blood, obtained 28 days after the second AZD1222 dose. This clonotype was obtained from an adult who received the AZD1222 COVID-19 vaccine. The CDR3 DNA follows: TGTGCCAGTAGTATTGCGCCGGGACAGCCCTATGGCTACACCTTC. Its translation: CASSIAPGQPYGYTF.